Following are 9 T cell receptor beta chains from one sample sequenced in a study of beta chain features in type 1 diabetes (dated by TCRdb to the late 2010s). Receptors were amplified or captured by the immunoSEQ multiplex PCR assay. All of the isolated RNA was reverse transcribed with the High Capacity cDNA Reverse Transcription Kit, so expressed TCRB transcripts were sequenced. TCRdb retrieved this table from immuneACCESS and kept in-frame rearrangements only. Not all clones are present; in checked studies, unresolved V genes account for under half, and no reason is known for the remainder. The sample contains 200,000 to 250,000 clones, 9.6% of them found a single time. The top ten hold 0.03% to 0.035% of the sample. Sequencing was performed on naive CD4+ T cells from blood. The cell subset or site label here, explained by the study, means: true naive CD4+ T cells. Receptors originate from a woman aged 18-30 years in good health.

The chain joins TRBV5-4 to TRBJ2-2; possibly TRBD1 for D (6 bases). V dropped 4 bases and J dropped 3 bases, with 16 bases sitting between them. The CDR3 consists of 16 residues. Germline CDR1 and CDR2: SGHNT and YYREEE (reference sequence). The CDR3, as DNA: TGTGCCAGCAGCGTGAAGCACAGGGACCACACCGGGGAGCTGTTTTTT. Translating it yields CASSVKHRDHTGELFF.

This clone was recorded a few times. This chain links TRBV11-2 with TRBJ1-4, with D perhaps matching TRBD1 (5 bases). This CDR3 has 15 residues. V was shortened by 1 base and J by 11 bases, with 17 bases between the two germline ends. The V gene's germline CDR1 is SGHAT and CDR2 FQNNGV. The CDR3 DNA reads TGTGCCAGCAGCTTAGGCAGGCAGGGCATCGGTAAACTGTTTTTT. Translation: CASSLGRQGIGKLFF.

This chain uses TRBV5-6 with TRBJ2-3, with D perhaps matching TRBD1 (5 bases). Trimming pared 4 bases from V and 3 bases from J, leaving 18 bases between. Germline lookup yields CDR1 SGHDT and CDR2 YYEEEE. CDR3 length: 16 amino acids. This chain's CDR3 is CASSPDRGTSTDTQYF. CDR3 sequence (DNA): TGTGCCAGCAGCCCGGATAGGGGTACCTCAACAGATACGCAGTATTTT.

This clone has more than one count but fewer than ten. This chain joins TRBV6-6 and TRBJ1-2, with D possibly matching TRBD1 (6 bases). Germline V gene lookup returns CDR1 MNHNY and CDR2 SVGAGI (reference sequence). V gave up 5 bases and J gave up 5 bases, with 9 bases separating them. There are 12 residues in the CDR3. CDR3 loop: CASSRQAYGYTF. CDR3 nucleotide sequence: TGTGCCAGCAGTAGACAGGCATATGGCTACACCTTC.

The V call is TRBV14, the J call TRBJ1-3; perhaps TRBD1 as D (5 bases). This CDR3 has 16 amino acids. The V end lost 3 bases, the J end lost 2 bases, and 14 bases lay between the germline ends. Germline loops: CDR1 SGHDN, CDR2 FVKESK. CDR3 DNA sequence: TGTGCCAGCAGCCATACCAGGGTCGCAGCTGGAAACACCATATATTTT. It yields the protein CASSHTRVAAGNTIYF.

V gene TRBV15 combines with J gene TRBJ1-5, with 7 bases lining up with TRBD1. CDR1 is LNHNV and CDR2 is YYDKDF in the germline V gene (reference sequence). The CDR3 is made up of 16 amino acids. V was pared by 1 base and J by 2 bases, with 5 bases of the junction left unmatched. The chain's CDR3 is CATSRGQGEGNQPQHF. DNA of the CDR3: TGTGCCACCAGCAGAGGACAGGGTGAGGGCAATCAGCCCCAGCATTTT. Using reference TRBV15 and TRBJ1-5 for the parts outside the CDR3, the full variable domain is DAMVIQNPRYQVTQFGKPVTLSCSQTLNHNVMYWYQQKSSQAPKLLFHYYDKDFNNEADTPDNFQSRRPNTSFCFLDIRSPGLGDTAMYLCATSRGQGEGNQPQHFGDGTRLSIL.

The chain recombines TRBV5-1 with TRBJ2-7; D not resolved. The V gene's germline CDR1 is SGHRS and CDR2 YFSETQ. The germline V and J ends were trimmed by 5 bases and 2 bases, with 17 bases remaining between them. The CDR3 spans 15 residues. DNA for the CDR3: TGCGCCAGCAGGCATCAAGCCCAGGTTGCCTACGAGCAGTACTTC. Its translation is CASRHQAQVAYEQYF.

The rearrangement uses TRBV5-1 and TRBJ1-2; 7 bases match TRBD1. Per the germline V gene, CDR1 is SGHRS and CDR2 is YFSETQ. With V trimmed by 0 bases and J by 6 bases, 2 bases remained unmatched. CDR3 size: 13 residues. DNA for the CDR3: TGCGCCAGCAGCTTGGAGGGACAGAATGGCTACACCTTC. Protein product: CASSLEGQNGYTF.

This clone came up a few times. The chain couples TRBV18 to TRBJ1-4; 9 nucleotides match TRBD1. V shed 1 base, J shed 5 bases, and the junction held 5 bases outside the gene matches. The germline V gene encodes CDR1 KGHSH and CDR2 LQKENI. There are 16 residues in the CDR3. The CDR3: CASSPLSGTGNEKLFF. The CDR3 DNA is TGTGCCAGCTCACCACTCTCCGGGACAGGGAATGAAAAACTGTTTTTT.